What follows describes a single TCR beta chain. In this sample, this clonotype turned up many times. It has no known antigen specificity. The input lacks base qualities; no much larger clone sits a single base away. Preparation of the library involved 5' RACE. The reads were generated on a NextSeq 500. Unique molecular identifiers were attached to individual cDNA molecules in the TCR library protocol so that sequencing error and PCR bias could be corrected. TCR alpha and beta chains were both sequenced, and the abundances of alpha and beta sequences in each sample were closely correlated with each other. From the authors' description of their analysis: Decombinator V4 was used to perform V gene, J gene and CDR3 annotation of TCR sequences. TCRs were defined as expanded if a significant change between any two time points was detected under a Poisson model with p below 0.0001. TCR abundances were normalised to the total number of TCRs sequenced per sample and were expressed as counts per million. VDJdb, accessed 1 November 2021, was searched for CMV, EBV and SARS-CoV-2 annotated TCRs, with TCRs annotated for multiple antigens excluded. TCRdb reprocessing: public reads trimmed at Q25 with fastp, clones called with MiXCR, in-frame beta chains kept. Rows merge per CDR3 protein into single entries with the most common DNA and genes. These V and J calls originate from TCRdb's pipeline instead of the authors' own analysis. The table for this sample lists approximately 100,000 distinct CDR3 sequences; roughly 15% of them were counted only once. The ten most abundant clones make up roughly 1.3% of the sample.

The study was a case-control design nested within a healthcare worker cohort in London, UK, with weekly nasopharyngeal swab PCR tests and blood sampling. Between 23 and 31 March 2020, the week of the UK lockdown, healthcare workers were enrolled and then followed up weekly for as long as 16 weeks. This sample is part of a study of early T cells in non-severe SARS-CoV-2 infection (dated by TCRdb to the early 2020s). Turning to the overall study: Because TCR sequencing was done on bulk RNA from unsorted whole blood, the alpha and beta chains could not be paired.

Broader findings and caveats from the paper: VDJdb matching was skewed toward anti-spike CD8 responses and likely underestimated virus-specific expansions by missing private and CD4 specificities.

Sequencing used whole blood. The clonotype was recovered from an adult who was a healthcare worker with PCR-confirmed SARS-CoV-2 infection or an uninfected control (not recorded which).

The encoded CDR3 is CASSLARSYEQYF. The DNA sequence is as follows: TGCGCCAGCAGCTTGGCCAGGTCCTACGAGCAGTACTTC. The chain links TRBV5-1 with TRBJ2-7, with the identity of the D gene unclear. V is clipped by 0 bases and J by 1 base, and the sequence between their germline boundaries is 5 bases long. Sequences SGHRS (CDR1) and YFSETQ (CDR2) are obtained from the germline V gene. Taken from cysteine to phenylalanine, the CDR3 has 13 residues. The CDR3 DNA has 39 bases and is translated from base 1.